The following is a T cell receptor beta chain sequence with its context. Its antigen is currently unknown. The data were obtained in a study of cytomegalovirus exposure and HLA in healthy donors. Overall study findings and caveats: The classifier reportedly diagnosed cytomegalovirus status with high sensitivity and specificity.

The germline V gene has CDR1 GTSNPN and CDR2 SVGIG (reference sequence). CDR3 size: 14 residues. The ends were cut back, 3 bases at V and 6 bases at J, with 15 bases in the middle. The assay was immunoSEQ multiplex PCR, and TCRdb's table has in-frame clones only and misses some. This table has about 150,000 clones, around 84% appearing once. The sample comprised PBMCs. V is TRBV30 and J is TRBJ1-5; a possible D gene is TRBD1 (5 bases). The TCR sequence derives from a human donor in good health. CDR3 protein: CAWSPGQGGQPQHF. CDR3 DNA sequence: TGTGCCTGGAGCCCCGGGCAGGGTGGTCAGCCCCAGCATTTT.